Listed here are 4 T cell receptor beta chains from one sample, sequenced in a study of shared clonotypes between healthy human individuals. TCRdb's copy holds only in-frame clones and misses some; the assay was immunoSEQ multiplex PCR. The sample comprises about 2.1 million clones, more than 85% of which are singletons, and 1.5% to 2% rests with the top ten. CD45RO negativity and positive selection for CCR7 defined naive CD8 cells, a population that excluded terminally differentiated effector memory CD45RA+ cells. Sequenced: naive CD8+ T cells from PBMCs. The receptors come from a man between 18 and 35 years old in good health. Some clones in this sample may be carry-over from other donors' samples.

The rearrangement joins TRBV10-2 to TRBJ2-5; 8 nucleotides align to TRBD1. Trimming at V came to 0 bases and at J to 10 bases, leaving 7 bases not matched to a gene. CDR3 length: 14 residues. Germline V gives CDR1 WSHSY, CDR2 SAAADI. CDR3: CASSESGTGHHQYF. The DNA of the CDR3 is TGCGCCAGCAGTGAGTCCGGGACAGGCCACCACCAGTACTTC.

CDR3 residues: CASSDRHRDYGYTF. The DNA for the CDR3 is TGTGCCAGCAGTGATAGACACCGCGACTATGGCTACACCTTC. V and J are TRBV2 and TRBJ1-2, with D uncertain. V shed 3 bases and J shed 3 bases, with 11 bases lying between them. This CDR3 is built from 14 residues. Germline assignment: CDR1 SNHLY and CDR2 FYNNEI.

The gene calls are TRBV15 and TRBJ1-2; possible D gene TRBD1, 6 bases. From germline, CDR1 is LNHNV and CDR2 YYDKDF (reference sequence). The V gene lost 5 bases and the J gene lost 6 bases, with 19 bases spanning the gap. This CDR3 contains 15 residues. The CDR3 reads CATSLSIGGGDGYTF. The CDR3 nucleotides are TGTGCCACCAGCCTCTCAATAGGGGGAGGGGATGGCTACACCTTC.

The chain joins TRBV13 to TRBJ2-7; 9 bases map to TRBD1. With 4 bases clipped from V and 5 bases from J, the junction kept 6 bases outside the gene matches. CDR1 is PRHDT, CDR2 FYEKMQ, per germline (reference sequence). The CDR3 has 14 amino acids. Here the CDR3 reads CASSYDRGDDEQYF. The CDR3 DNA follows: TGTGCCAGCAGCTACGACAGGGGGGACGACGAGCAGTACTTC.